These 21 T cell receptor beta chains were sequenced from one sample in a study of blood T cell repertoires in COVID-19. Only in-frame clones appear in the TCRdb table, and some are missing; sequencing was by immunoSEQ multiplex PCR. The sample records over 200,000 clones, around 80% being singletons. Sequenced material: PBMCs or T cells enriched from blood (not recorded which). The receptor source for this set is a man in his sixties who had recovered from COVID-19.

This clone was detected only a few times. The V gene is TRBV7-9, the J gene TRBJ1-3; no definite D call. Germline-derived CDR1 and CDR2 are SEHNR and FQNEAQ (reference sequence). The CDR3 covers 17 residues. The V and J ends lost 1 base and 2 bases respectively, with 15 bases between them. This CDR3 is CASSLGRGGLAGNTIYF. Here the CDR3 DNA reads TGTGCCAGCAGCTTAGGCCGGGGAGGCTTGGCTGGAAACACCATATATTTT.

The chain links TRBV3-1 (or the pseudogene TRBV3-2) to TRBJ1-5; no reliable D call. V lost 1 base, J lost 5 bases, and 12 bases lay in between. The CDR3 totals 15 residues. The germline CDR1 and CDR2 sequences are LGHDT and YNNKEL (reference sequence). The CDR3 loop is CASSQAPAADQPQHF. The CDR3 region has the DNA TGTGCCAGCAGCCAAGCTCCCGCGGCGGATCAGCCCCAGCATTTT.

In this sample, this clone turned up a few times. The chain joins TRBV15 to TRBJ2-1; 13 nucleotides line up with TRBD2. This CDR3 contains 18 residues. V was clipped by 2 bases and J by 2 bases; unmatched bases: 6. Per the germline V gene, CDR1 is LNHNV and CDR2 is YYDKDF (reference sequence). The CDR3 bases are TGTGCCACCAGCAGAACCAGGACTAGCGGGGGACCCTACAATGAGCAGTTCTTC. The encoded protein is CATSRTRTSGGPYNEQFF.

The CDR3 region is CASSLGTGRGLEAFF. The CDR3 region has the DNA TGTGCCAGCAGCCTAGGGACAGGGAGGGGGCTTGAAGCTTTCTTT. The genes are TRBV11-3 and TRBJ1-1, with 9 positions matching TRBD1. Germline CDR1 SGHNT, CDR2 YENEEA. V shed 5 bases and J 7 bases; nucleotides not matched to a gene: 11. The CDR3 is 15 residues long.

J is TRBJ2-7 and V is TRBV12-2; the table's D call, TRBD2, has no DNA check behind it. TRBV12-2 is annotated as a pseudogene. This CDR3 comprises 16 residues. The DNA of the CDR3 is TGTGCAAGTCGCTTAGCGGAGGAGGGCAGCTCCTACGAGCAGTACTTC. Translation: CASRLAEEGSSYEQYF.

This clone occurred once. J is TRBJ1-6 and V is TRBV4-2; D is ambiguous. Trimming pared 0 bases from V and 6 bases from J, leaving 15 bases between. The CDR3 is 17 amino acids. Germline CDR1 reads LGHNA; CDR2 reads YNFKEQ. Written as DNA, the CDR3 is TGTGCCAGCAGCCAAGATCCACCCGGGGAGGGTAATTCACCCCTCCACTTT. It is translated as CASSQDPPGEGNSPLHF.

The chain links TRBV6-5 to TRBJ1-2, with TRBD1 matching over 7 bases. The length of the CDR3 is 14 residues. Germline V gives CDR1 MNHEY, CDR2 SVGAGI. The V and J ends lost 4 bases and 2 bases, in that order; junction bases with no gene match: 4. The CDR3 bases are TGTGCCAGCAGTTTCCGACAGGGAAACTATGGCTACACCTTC. This sequence encodes CASSFRQGNYGYTF.

This chain links TRBV3-1 (or the pseudogene TRBV3-2) with TRBJ1-2; weak D call: TRBD1 (6 bases). V was clipped by 2 bases and J by 5 bases, with 12 bases between them. Germline V gene data show CDR1 as LGHDT and CDR2 as YNNKEL (reference sequence). The CDR3 is made up of 14 amino acids. CDR3 in DNA: TGTGCCAGCAGCCAAAATCAGGGGCCATATGGCTACACCTTC. It specifies CASSQNQGPYGYTF.

The gene calls are TRBV12-3 or TRBV12-4 and TRBJ2-7; 7 bases map to TRBD2. The CDR3 is 13 amino acids. Trimming took 3 bases from V and 12 from J; bases not matched to a gene: 11. CDR3 loop: CASSFVGRGVAYF. CDR3 in DNA: TGTGCCAGCAGTTTCGTGGGGAGGGGAGTCGCGTACTTC.

The V gene is TRBV7-2, the J gene TRBJ1-2; D call uncertain. V was cut by 7 bases and J by 7 bases, with 22 bases left in between. Germline V lookup: CDR1 SGHTA, CDR2 FQGNSA. The CDR3 runs 15 residues. CDR3 bases: TGTGCCAGCACCCCTAGACGGCACACTCCGGGTGGCTACACCTTC. This encodes CASTPRRHTPGGYTF.

This clone has a handful of counts. The chain links TRBV5-6 to TRBJ1-2, with 8 bases that match TRBD1. The V and J ends lost 4 bases and 3 bases, in that order; junction bases with no gene match: 5. This CDR3 has 14 amino acids. The germline CDR1 and CDR2 sequences are SGHDT and YYEEEE. The CDR3 region is CASSAVTGDYGYTF. CDR3 DNA: TGTGCCAGCAGCGCGGTGACAGGGGACTATGGCTACACCTTC. Together with reference TRBV5-6 and TRBJ1-2, the CDR3 gives the full variable domain: DAGVTQSPTHLIKTRGQQVTLRCSPKSGHDTVSWYQQALGQGPQFIFQYYEEEERQRGNFPDRFSGHQFPNYSSELNVNALLLGDSALYLCASSAVTGDYGYTFGSGTRLTVV.

The V gene is TRBV7-9, the J gene TRBJ1-3; 7 bases align to TRBD1. Germline V CDR1 and CDR2: SEHNR, FQNEAQ (reference sequence). V shed 5 bases, J shed 4 bases, and the junction held 2 bases outside the gene matches. This CDR3 is built from 13 residues. CDR3 amino acids: CASSKDRGNTIYF. The CDR3 coding sequence is TGTGCCAGCAGCAAGGACAGGGGAAACACCATATATTTT.

This clone was detected only once. The same CDR3 can be traced to other DNA sequences in this sample. The chain uses TRBV5-1 and TRBJ1-1, with 8 bases fitting TRBD1. Trimming cost V 4 bases and J 3 bases; bases outside gene matches: 2. The CDR3 spans 13 residues. Germline CDR1 and CDR2: SGHRS and YFSETQ. This CDR3 is CASSLQGDTEAFF. CDR3 bases: TGCGCCAGCAGCCTACAGGGGGACACTGAAGCTTTCTTT.

About this clone: The sample holds other DNA sequences that translate to the same CDR3. This rearrangement joins TRBV5-1 to TRBJ2-1; D is possibly TRBD2 (6 bases). V gave up 4 bases and J gave up 5 bases, with 13 bases separating them. CDR3 length: 14 residues. Germline V gene sequence: CDR1 SGHRS, CDR2 YFSETQ. The CDR3 region is CASSPTGGNNEQFF. Here the CDR3 DNA reads TGCGCCAGCAGCCCTACCGGGGGAAACAATGAGCAGTTCTTC.

For this clone: This sample includes further DNA sequences coding for the same CDR3. The chain employs TRBV2 and TRBJ1-5; D perhaps matches TRBD1 (6 bases). CDR1 is SNHLY and CDR2 is FYNNEI in the germline V gene. The CDR3 runs 14 residues. The V and J ends lost 6 bases and 1 base respectively, with 10 bases between them. CDR3: CASRQGLSNQPQHF. CDR3 bases: TGTGCCAGCAGACAGGGTTTGAGCAATCAGCCCCAGCATTTT.

The chain joins TRBV7-3 to TRBJ2-5; weak D call: TRBD1 (6 bases). The CDR3 contains 15 residues. Trimming stripped 3 bases from V and 2 bases from J, with 13 bases between. Germline V CDR1 and CDR2: SGHTA, FQGTGA. CDR3 sequence: CASSFGGQGQETQYF. The CDR3 DNA reads as TGTGCCAGCAGCTTCGGAGGTCAGGGGCAAGAGACCCAGTACTTC.

The chain is built from TRBV5-1 and TRBJ1-3, with a possible D match to TRBD1 (6 bases). V lost 3 bases to trimming and J lost 6 bases, with 16 bases between them. Germline CDR1 is SGHRS and CDR2 is YFSETQ. The CDR3 loop spans 15 amino acids. The CDR3 bases are TGCGCCAGCAGCTCGACAGGAAAAGAGGAAAACACCATATATTTT. This encodes CASSSTGKEENTIYF. Using reference TRBV5-1 and TRBJ1-3 for the parts outside the CDR3, the full variable domain is KAGVTQTPRYLIKTRGQQVTLSCSPISGHRSVSWYQQTPGQGLQFLFEYFSETQRNKGNFPGRFSGRQFSNSRSEMNVSTLELGDSALYLCASSSTGKEENTIYFGEGSWLTVV.

The sample holds one count of this clone. The chain links TRBV24-1 to TRBJ2-5; the match to TRBD1 covers 10 bases. CDR3 size: 18 residues. The germline V gene encodes CDR1 KGHDR and CDR2 SFDVKD. V was pared by 4 bases and J by 2 bases, with 12 bases of the junction left unmatched. DNA for the CDR3: TGTGCCACCAGTGACTCACCCGGGACAGGGGCTTTACAAGAGACCCAGTACTTC. It translates to CATSDSPGTGALQETQYF.

This chain connects TRBV4-1 to TRBJ2-3; D might be TRBD1 (5 bases). Trimming took 0 bases from V and 4 from J, leaving 17 bases between them. This CDR3 contains 17 residues. Germline V gene data show CDR1 as MGHRA and CDR2 as YSYEKL. CDR3 sequence: CASSQDRSRGIADTQYF. In DNA, the CDR3 is TGCGCCAGCAGCCAAGATCGGTCTAGGGGAATCGCAGATACGCAGTATTTT.

The chain recombines TRBV15 with TRBJ1-4; a possible D gene is TRBD1 (5 bases). This CDR3 is 19 amino acids long. With 2 bases removed from V and 0 bases from J, the gap between germline ends came to 19 bases. Per the germline V gene, CDR1 is LNHNV and CDR2 is YYDKDF (reference sequence). This CDR3 is CATSRTRAAGIATNEKLFF. Written as DNA, the CDR3 is TGTGCCACCAGCAGAACACGGGCCGCAGGGATTGCAACTAATGAAAAACTGTTTTTT.

DNA of the CDR3: TGTGCCAGCAGCCCGGACAGGGGGCATAACGAGCAGTACTTC. It yields the protein CASSPDRGHNEQYF. This sequence joins TRBV6-5 and TRBJ2-7; 11 bases fit TRBD1. This CDR3 has 14 amino acids. The V and J ends lost 6 bases and 5 bases, in that order; junction bases with no gene match: 6. CDR1 and CDR2 (germline): MNHEY, SVGAGI.